What follows describes a single TCR beta chain. The sample originates from a study of blood T cell repertoires in COVID-19. Looking at the study overall: Italy, Spain and the United States were the sources of the convalescent and acute COVID-19 samples. T cells, B-cell-depleted T cells, or PBMCs supplied cDNA or gDNA.

Germline V gene data show CDR1 as KGHSH and CDR2 as LQKENI. V lost 3 bases and J lost 5, with 13 bases in between. The CDR3 consists of 15 residues. Only in-frame clones appear in the TCRdb table, and some are missing; sequencing was by immunoSEQ multiplex PCR. The sample yields over 110,000 clones, roughly 76% seen once. The sequence came from a man older than 75 with acute or convalescent COVID-19. V usage is TRBV18 and J usage is TRBJ1-4; D call uncertain. The sequencing sample was made of peripheral blood. CDR3 protein: CASSPSNRPNEKLFF. CDR3 DNA: TGTGCCAGCTCACCCTCAAACAGACCCAATGAAAAACTGTTTTTT.